This TCR beta chain was obtained from a study of patients and donors after allogeneic stem cell transplantation. In germline, CDR1 is SEHNR, CDR2 FQNEAQ (reference sequence). The CDR3 has 14 residues. The ends were cut back, 5 bases at V and 4 bases at J, with 14 bases in the middle. Using its own MiXCR run on the RT-PCR reads, TCRdb lists one record per CDR3 protein. This table has 25,000 to 35,000 distinct CDR3 sequences, about 6.5% appearing once. This clonotype was seen only a few times. Sequenced material: blood, either unsorted or a sorted T cell fraction (not recorded which). The sequence derives from a human donor who was either an allogeneic HSCT recipient or a stem cell or donor lymphocyte infusion donor (not recorded which). It is not recorded whose cells these are; they may come from a transplant donor. V usage is TRBV7-9 and J usage is TRBJ2-5; maybe TRBD2 (5 bases). The CDR3 loop reads CASSIGPSTETQYF. As DNA, the CDR3 is TGTGCCAGCAGCATAGGCCCTAGCACAGAGACCCAGTACTTC.